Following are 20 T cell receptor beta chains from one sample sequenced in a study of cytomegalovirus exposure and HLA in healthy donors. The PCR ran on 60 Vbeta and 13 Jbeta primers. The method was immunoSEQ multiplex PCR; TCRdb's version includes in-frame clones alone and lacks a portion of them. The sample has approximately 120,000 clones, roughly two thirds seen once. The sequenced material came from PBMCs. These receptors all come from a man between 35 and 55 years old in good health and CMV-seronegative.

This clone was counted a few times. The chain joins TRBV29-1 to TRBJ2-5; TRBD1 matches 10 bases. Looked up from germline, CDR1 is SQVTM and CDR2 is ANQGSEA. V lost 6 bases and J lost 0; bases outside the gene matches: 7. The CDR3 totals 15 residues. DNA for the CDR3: TGCAGCGTCATCGGACAGGGGGGTTACCAAGAGACCCAGTACTTC. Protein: CSVIGQGGYQETQYF.

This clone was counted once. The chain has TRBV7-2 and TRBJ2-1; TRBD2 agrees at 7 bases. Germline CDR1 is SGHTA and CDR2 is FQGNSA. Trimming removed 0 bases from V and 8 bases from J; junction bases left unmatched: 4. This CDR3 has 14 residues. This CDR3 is CASSLAGGVYEQFF. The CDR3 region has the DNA TGTGCCAGCAGCTTAGCGGGGGGGGTATATGAGCAGTTCTTC.

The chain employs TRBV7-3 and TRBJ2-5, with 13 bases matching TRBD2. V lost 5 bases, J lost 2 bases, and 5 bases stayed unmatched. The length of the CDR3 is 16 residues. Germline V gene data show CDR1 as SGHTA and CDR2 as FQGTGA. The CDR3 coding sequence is TGTGCCAGCAGCGCGACTAGCGGGGGGCCTCAAGAGACCCAGTACTTC. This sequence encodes CASSATSGGPQETQYF. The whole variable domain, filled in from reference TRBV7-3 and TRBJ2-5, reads GAGVSQTPSNKVTEKGKYVELRCDPISGHTALYWYRQSLGQGPEFLIYFQGTGAADDSGLPNDRFFAVRPEGSVSTLKIQRTERGDSAVYLCASSATSGGPQETQYFGPGTRLLVL.

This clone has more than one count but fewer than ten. CDR3 loop: CASSHSPGTGGETQYF. CDR3 coding DNA: TGTGCCAGCAGCCATTCGCCCGGGACAGGGGGAGAGACCCAGTACTTC. The V gene is TRBV27, the J gene TRBJ2-5; 11 bases fit TRBD1. This CDR3 region has 16 residues. Losses at the gene ends were 6 bases for V and 4 bases for J; bases not matched to a gene: 10. In germline, CDR1 is MNHEY, CDR2 SMNVEV (reference sequence).

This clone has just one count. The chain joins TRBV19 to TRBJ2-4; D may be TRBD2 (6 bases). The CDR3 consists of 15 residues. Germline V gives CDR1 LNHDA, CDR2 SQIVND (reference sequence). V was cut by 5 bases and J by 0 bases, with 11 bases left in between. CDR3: CASSPGGIAKNIQYF. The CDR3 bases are TGTGCCAGTAGTCCCGGCGGGATAGCCAAAAACATTCAGTACTTC. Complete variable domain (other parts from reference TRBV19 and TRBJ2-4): DGGITQSPKYLFRKEGQNVTLSCEQNLNHDAMYWYRQDPGQGLRLIYYSQIVNDFQKGDIAEGYSVSREKKESFPLTVTSAQKNPTAFYLCASSPGGIAKNIQYFGAGTRLSVL.

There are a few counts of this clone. CDR3 DNA sequence: TGTGCCAGCAGACCCCTAGCGGGGAAGGAGACCCAGTACTTC. As protein: CASRPLAGKETQYF. V and J are TRBV27 and TRBJ2-5; 9 positions agree with TRBD2. From germline, CDR1 is MNHEY and CDR2 SMNVEV (reference sequence). Trimming cost V 6 bases and J 5 bases; bases outside gene matches: 7. CDR3 length equals 14 residues.

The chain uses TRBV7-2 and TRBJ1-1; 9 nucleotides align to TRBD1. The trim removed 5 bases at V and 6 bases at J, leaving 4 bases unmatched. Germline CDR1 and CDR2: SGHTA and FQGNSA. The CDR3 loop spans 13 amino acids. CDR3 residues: CASSRRTGAEAFF. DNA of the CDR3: TGTGCCAGCAGCAGACGGACAGGGGCTGAAGCTTTCTTT.

The CDR3 nucleotides are TGTGCCAGCAGCCAAGTGACAATGGATGGCTACACCTTC. Protein: CASSQVTMDGYTF. The chain recombines TRBV14 with TRBJ1-2, with unresolved D. This CDR3 has 13 amino acids. Trimming took 1 base from V and 6 from J, leaving 9 bases between them. CDR1 is SGHDN and CDR2 is FVKESK in the germline V gene.

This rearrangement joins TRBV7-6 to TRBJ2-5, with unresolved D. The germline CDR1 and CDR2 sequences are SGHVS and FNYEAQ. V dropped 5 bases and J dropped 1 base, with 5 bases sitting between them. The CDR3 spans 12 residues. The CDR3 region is CASSLRQETQYF. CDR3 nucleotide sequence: TGTGCCAGCAGCCTGCGCCAAGAGACCCAGTACTTC.

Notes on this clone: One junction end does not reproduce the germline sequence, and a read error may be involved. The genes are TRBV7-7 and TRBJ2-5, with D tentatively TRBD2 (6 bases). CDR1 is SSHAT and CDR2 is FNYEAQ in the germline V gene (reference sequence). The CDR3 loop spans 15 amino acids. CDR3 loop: CASSDTGTPRETQYF. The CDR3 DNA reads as TGTGCTAGCAGCGATACCGGGACTCCGAGAGAGACCCAGTACTTC.

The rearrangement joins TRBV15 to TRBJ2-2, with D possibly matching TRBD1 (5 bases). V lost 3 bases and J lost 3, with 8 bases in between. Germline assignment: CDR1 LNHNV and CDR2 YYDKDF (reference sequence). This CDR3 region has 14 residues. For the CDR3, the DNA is TGTGCCACCAGCAGCTACAGGTACACCGGGGAGCTGTTTTTT. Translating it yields CATSSYRYTGELFF.

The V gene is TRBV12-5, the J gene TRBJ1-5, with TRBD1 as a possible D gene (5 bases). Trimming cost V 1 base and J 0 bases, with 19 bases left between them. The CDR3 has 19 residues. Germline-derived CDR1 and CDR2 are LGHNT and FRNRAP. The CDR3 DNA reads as TGTGCTAGTGGTTTGGCCCTGGGGGAGGGCCCAGATAGCAATCAGCCCCAGCATTTT. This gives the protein CASGLALGEGPDSNQPQHF.

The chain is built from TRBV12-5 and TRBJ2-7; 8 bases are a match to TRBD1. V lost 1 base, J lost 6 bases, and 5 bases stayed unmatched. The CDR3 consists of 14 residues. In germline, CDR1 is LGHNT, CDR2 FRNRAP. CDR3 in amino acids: CASGLASGGLEQYF. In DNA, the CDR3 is TGTGCTAGTGGTTTGGCATCAGGGGGCCTCGAGCAGTACTTC. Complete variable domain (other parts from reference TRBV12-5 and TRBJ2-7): DARVTQTPRHKVTEMGQEVTMRCQPILGHNTVFWYRQTMMQGLELLAYFRNRAPLDDSGMPKDRFSAEMPDATLATLKIQPSEPRDSAVYFCASGLASGGLEQYFGPGTRLTVT.

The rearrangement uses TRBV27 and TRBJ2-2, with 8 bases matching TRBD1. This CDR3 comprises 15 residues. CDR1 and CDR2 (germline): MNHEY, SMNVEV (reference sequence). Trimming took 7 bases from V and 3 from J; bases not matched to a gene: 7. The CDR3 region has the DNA TGTGCCAGCATCCCCAGGGGGCGGGACACCGGGGAGCTGTTTTTT. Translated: CASIPRGRDTGELFF.

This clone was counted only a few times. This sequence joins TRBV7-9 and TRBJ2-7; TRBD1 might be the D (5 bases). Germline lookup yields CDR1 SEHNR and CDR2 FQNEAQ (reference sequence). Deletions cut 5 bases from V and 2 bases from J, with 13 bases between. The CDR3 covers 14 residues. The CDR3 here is CASSGRAQTYEQYF. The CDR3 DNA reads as TGTGCCAGCAGCGGCAGGGCCCAAACCTACGAGCAGTACTTC.

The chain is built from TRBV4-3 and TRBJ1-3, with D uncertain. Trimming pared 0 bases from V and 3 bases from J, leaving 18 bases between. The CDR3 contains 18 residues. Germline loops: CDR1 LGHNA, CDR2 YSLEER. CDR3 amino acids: CASSQDQAREDGGNTIYF. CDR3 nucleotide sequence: TGCGCCAGCAGCCAAGATCAAGCGAGGGAGGACGGTGGAAACACCATATATTTT.

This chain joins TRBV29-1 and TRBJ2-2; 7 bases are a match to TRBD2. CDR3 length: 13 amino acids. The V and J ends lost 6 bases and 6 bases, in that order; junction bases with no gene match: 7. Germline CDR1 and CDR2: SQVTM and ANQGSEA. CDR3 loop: CSVTTSSAGELFF. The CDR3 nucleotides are TGCAGCGTGACGACTAGCAGCGCCGGGGAGCTGTTTTTT.

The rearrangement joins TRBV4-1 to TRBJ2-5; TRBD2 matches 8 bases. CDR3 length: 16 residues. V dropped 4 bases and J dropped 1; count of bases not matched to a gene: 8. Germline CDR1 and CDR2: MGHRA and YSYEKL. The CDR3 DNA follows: TGCGCCAGCAGCCCTGGACTAGCTGGTAGCCAAGAGACCCAGTACTTC. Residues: CASSPGLAGSQETQYF.

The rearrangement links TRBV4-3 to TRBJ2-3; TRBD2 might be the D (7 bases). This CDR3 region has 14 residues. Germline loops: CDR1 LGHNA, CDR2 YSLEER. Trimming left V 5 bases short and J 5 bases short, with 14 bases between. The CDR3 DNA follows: TGCGCCAGCAGCGACGGGGGGCGGGAAGATACGCAGTATTTT. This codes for CASSDGGREDTQYF.

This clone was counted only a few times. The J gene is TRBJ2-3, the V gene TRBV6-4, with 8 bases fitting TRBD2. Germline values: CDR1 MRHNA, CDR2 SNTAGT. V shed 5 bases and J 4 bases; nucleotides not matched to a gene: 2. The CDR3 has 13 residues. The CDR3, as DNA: TGTGCCAGCAGTCACGGGGGGGCAGATACGCAGTATTTT. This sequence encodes CASSHGGADTQYF.